This TCR beta chain comes out of a study of blood T cell repertoires in COVID-19. Study overall: COVID-19 samples, acute and convalescent, were from the United States, Italy and Spain.

How the authors handled the data: The assay estimated nucleated cells by amplifying reference gene primers. TCRdb's table, derived via immunoSEQ multiplex PCR, lists solely in-frame clones and lacks some. D and trimming were read from the DNA, whereas the V and J calls and clone size are those reported in that table. The sample holds a few hundred thousand clones, 70% to 85% seen once. This CDR3 region has 12 residues. Cohort assignment relied on participant-reported clinical history. This TCR was sampled from a woman in her forties with acute COVID-19. The specimen was PBMCs or T cells enriched from blood (not recorded which). The chain recombines TRBV21-1 with TRBJ2-7; TRBD2 is the table's D call, not checked against the DNA. TRBV21-1 is recorded as a pseudogene. CDR3 sequence (DNA): TGTGCCAGCAGCAAAGGCGGTTCCGAGCAGTACTTC. This gives the protein CASSKGGSEQYF.